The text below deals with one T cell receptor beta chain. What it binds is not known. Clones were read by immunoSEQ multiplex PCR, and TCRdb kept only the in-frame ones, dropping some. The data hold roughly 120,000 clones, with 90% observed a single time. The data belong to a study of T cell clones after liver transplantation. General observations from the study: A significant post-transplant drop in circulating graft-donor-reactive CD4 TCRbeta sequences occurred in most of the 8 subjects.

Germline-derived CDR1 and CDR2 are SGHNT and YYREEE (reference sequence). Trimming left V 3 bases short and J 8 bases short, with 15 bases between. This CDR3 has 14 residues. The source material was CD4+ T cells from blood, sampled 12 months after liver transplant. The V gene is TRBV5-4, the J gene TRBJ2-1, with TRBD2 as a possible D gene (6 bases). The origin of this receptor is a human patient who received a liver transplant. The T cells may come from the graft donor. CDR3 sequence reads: CASSSQKRVDEQFF. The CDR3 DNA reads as TGTGCCAGCAGCTCCCAGAAGCGGGTGGATGAGCAGTTCTTC.